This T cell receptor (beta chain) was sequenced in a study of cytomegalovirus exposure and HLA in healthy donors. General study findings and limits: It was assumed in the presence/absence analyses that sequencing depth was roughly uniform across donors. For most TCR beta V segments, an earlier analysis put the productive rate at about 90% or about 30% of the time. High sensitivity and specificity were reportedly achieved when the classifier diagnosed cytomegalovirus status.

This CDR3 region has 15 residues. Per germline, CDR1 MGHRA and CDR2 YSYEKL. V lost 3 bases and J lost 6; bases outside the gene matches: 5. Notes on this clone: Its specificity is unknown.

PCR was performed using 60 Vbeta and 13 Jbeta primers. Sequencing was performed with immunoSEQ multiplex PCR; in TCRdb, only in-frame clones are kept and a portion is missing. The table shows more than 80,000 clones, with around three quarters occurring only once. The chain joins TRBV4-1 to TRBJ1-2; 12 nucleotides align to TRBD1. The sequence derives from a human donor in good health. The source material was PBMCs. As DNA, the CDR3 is TGCGCCAGCAGCCAGGGGGACAGGGGGCTTGATGGCTACACCTTC. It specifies CASSQGDRGLDGYTF.